These 5 T cell receptor beta chains share one sample of origin, sequenced in a study of metastatic and nonmetastatic thyroid tumors. TCRdb reanalyzed the PCR reads with MiXCR. Among approximately 17,000 clones listed, about 25% were seen once. Thyroid surgery took place with no prior treatment in any patient. The material sequenced was blood. The receptors here all came from a male donor with papillary thyroid cancer or a benign thyroid nodule (not recorded which). Some clones in this sample may be carry-over from other donors' samples.

This clone was recorded a few times. One end of the junction is discordant with germline, which a read error may explain. The chain is built from TRBV6-1 and TRBJ1-6; the match to TRBD1 covers 7 bases. Germline V gene lookup returns CDR1 MNHNS and CDR2 SASEGT. This CDR3 has 16 residues. Written as DNA, the CDR3 is TGTGCCAGCAGCCTACATAAGGGGGCGGGTAATTCACCCATCCACTTT. Its translation is CASSLHKGAGNSPIHF.

This clone was seen ten or more times. The CDR3 is CASSSAGGYTEAFF. CDR3 bases: TGTGCCAGCAGCTCCGCAGGGGGGTACACTGAAGCTTTCTTT. This rearrangement joins TRBV5-5 to TRBJ1-1; TRBD1 matches at 7 bases. Looked up from germline, CDR1 is SGHKS and CDR2 is YYEKEE (reference sequence). Germline trimming cut 3 bases from V and 3 bases from J; bases unmatched to any gene: 5. The CDR3 spans 14 residues.

J is TRBJ2-6 and V is TRBV15; D uncertain. The CDR3 extends over 13 amino acids. Germline V CDR1 and CDR2: LNHNV, YYDKDF (reference sequence). Trimming shortened V by 1 base and J by 2 bases, and 0 bases separated the two germline ends. The CDR3 bases are TGTGCCACCAGCAGAGCTGGGGCCAACGTCCTGACTTTC. It encodes CATSRAGANVLTF. Together with reference TRBV15 and TRBJ2-6, the CDR3 gives the full variable domain: DAMVIQNPRYQVTQFGKPVTLSCSQTLNHNVMYWYQQKSSQAPKLLFHYYDKDFNNEADTPDNFQSRRPNTSFCFLDIRSPGLGDTAMYLCATSRAGANVLTFGAGSRLTVL.

The CDR3 bases are TGTGCCAGCAGCCCCGGCGGATCTCTTGGCTACACCTTC. It yields the protein CASSPGGSLGYTF. The chain couples TRBV11-2 to TRBJ1-2; D not resolved. V gave up 5 bases and J gave up 7 bases, with 14 bases separating them. The germline V gene encodes CDR1 SGHAT and CDR2 FQNNGV. The CDR3 loop spans 13 amino acids. Full variable domain (outside the CDR3, taken from reference TRBV11-2 and TRBJ1-2): EAGVAQSPRYKIIEKRQSVAFWCNPISGHATLYWYQQILGQGPKLLIQFQNNGVVDDSQLPKDRFSAERLKGVDSTLKIQPAKLEDSAVYLCASSPGGSLGYTFGSGTRLTVV.

This clone was counted at least ten times. The chain joins TRBV11-3 to TRBJ2-5; no clear D. Deletions cut 3 bases from V and 2 bases from J, with 7 bases between. Germline assignment: CDR1 SGHNT and CDR2 YENEEA. The CDR3 is 13 amino acids. This chain's CDR3 is CASSFGRQETQYF. The CDR3 bases are TGTGCCAGCAGCTTCGGCAGACAAGAGACCCAGTACTTC.